This T cell receptor (beta chain) was captured by sequencing in a study of radiation and T cells in renal cell carcinoma (dated by TCRdb to 2020 to 2022). About the study as a whole: A total of 50 to 60 samples underwent TCR beta sequencing, made up of 26 tumors and about 27 peripheral blood samples. The last blood draw occurred 4 weeks after radiation, at the same time as nephrectomy. Across all 53 samples, 4,016,671 unique CDR3 nucleotide sequences encoding 2,658,974 unique CDR3 amino acid sequences were identified.

This clone was picked up one time. Its antigen specificity is not known. No qualities accompany the bases; no much larger clone lies one base away. Following the manufacturer's recommendations, the immunoSEQ kit was used to generate TCR beta libraries from genomic DNA. To prepare libraries, a first multiplex PCR with proprietary primers was run, followed by a second PCR that added unique barcodes, and a bead cleanup was done after each round. Each sample batch included a kit-provided positive control reaction and a negative control reaction. The final libraries were assessed on an Agilent 4200 TapeStation D1000 ScreenTape, pooled by volume, and quantified by qPCR. Sequencing ran on an Illumina NextSeq500 with a MidOutput 150-cycle cartridge, using 156 Read1 and 15 Index1 cycles with kit custom primers. The pooled library was loaded at approximately 0.92 pM, and approximately 19% PhiX control was spiked in. From the authors' description of their analysis: The vendor-processed data were analyzed in R, and a clonotype was defined as all T cells that share the same CDR3 nucleotide sequence. For clone abundance analyses, frequencies were normalized to the 10,000 most abundant clones per sample. Public T cell clones, averaging fewer than five per sample, were removed before analysis. A difference in abundance of at least 32-fold between compartments was used to define tumor-enriched and baseline blood-enriched clonotypes. A beta-binomial differential abundance model was applied to find clonotypes that expanded or contracted between blood time points. The Baroni-Urbani and Buser coefficient was used to measure tumor-blood repertoire similarity, and groups were compared with two-tailed Wilcoxon tests in R. Imported from immuneACCESS, the table was reduced by TCRdb to in-frame sequences with V and J called. These copies leave out some clones; in studies compared against another copy, an unresolved V gene accounts for under half, and the cause of the remainder is not known. The V and J calls and clone size are taken from that table; D and trimming were inferred from the DNA. This sample lists 140,000 to 150,000 clones; 70% to 90% were detected once. Less than 20% of the sample rests with the top ten.

Overall study results and their limits: No pretreatment tumor biopsies were available, so the baseline intratumoral presence of clonotypes could not be determined. Changes in the blood repertoire were not tracked past 4 weeks after treatment. With a single-armed trial design, the study had no way to address how radiation dose or scheduling affects the TCR repertoire. In blood, the top tumor clonotypes increased between baseline and 2 weeks post-radiation and then shrank by 4 weeks, which suggests that tumor-resident clones expanded only transiently.

The sample's time point label is to be understood as: blood 4 weeks post-SBRT, at nephrectomy. The sample's treatment or condition label, in plain terms: 15 Gy SBRT to primary tumor, nephrectomy 4 weeks later. Samples came from a clinical trial, in which primary renal cell carcinomas received 15 Gy stereotactic body radiation therapy followed by nephrectomy 4 weeks later. To track tumor-enriched clonotypes, serial peripheral blood was sampled from radiation-treated patients at baseline and at 2 weeks and 4 weeks after SBRT. Every patient had renal cell carcinoma of clear cell pathology. The QIAamp DNA Blood Mini Kit (Qiagen) was used to prepare genomic DNA for TCR sequencing. Only samples passing all quality control checks were included in the analyses. The germline V gene supplies CDR1 MNHNS and CDR2 SASEGT. Including cysteine and phenylalanine, the CDR3 has 14 amino acids. Only CDR3 DNA is held: 42 bases, read in frame from base 1. V is reduced by 2 bases and J by 10 bases, leaving a spacing of 12 bases between them.

The source is a woman in her forties or fifties with renal cell carcinoma. The specimen was blood, collected from a patient whose treatment included radiotherapy and nephrectomy. Recombination joined TRBV6-1 with TRBJ1-6; 6 matching bases give a weak D call of TRBD1. The bases are TGTGCCAGCAGTGAAAGTTTAGGGGGGTCACCCCTCCACTTT. It encodes CASSESLGGSPLHF.